This T cell receptor (beta chain) came from a study of blood T cell repertoires in COVID-19. Overall study: The origin of the acute and convalescent COVID-19 samples was the United States, Italy and Spain.

Data came from immunoSEQ multiplex PCR; TCRdb stores just in-frame clones and leaves some out. The sample lists roughly 58,000 clones, just over 70% seen once, with 51% in the top ten. Researchers sorted participants into cohorts using their self-reported clinical history. Up to 2 weeks before entering the study, exposed participants had met a COVID-19 case. The V gene end was trimmed by 7 bases and the J gene end by 4 bases; junction bases not matched to a gene: 9. The CDR3 sequence is 14 residues long. The germline V gene has CDR1 LNHDA and CDR2 SQIVND (reference sequence). The sample holds many counts of this clone.

Sequenced sample: PBMCs or T cells enriched from blood (not recorded which). V gene TRBV19 combines with J gene TRBJ2-7, with 8 bases fitting TRBD1. This TCR derives from a woman aged 55-75 years who had been exposed to COVID-19. CDR3 in amino acids: CASNEGQGLYEQYF. CDR3 nucleotides: TGTGCCAGTAACGAAGGACAGGGATTGTACGAGCAGTACTTC.